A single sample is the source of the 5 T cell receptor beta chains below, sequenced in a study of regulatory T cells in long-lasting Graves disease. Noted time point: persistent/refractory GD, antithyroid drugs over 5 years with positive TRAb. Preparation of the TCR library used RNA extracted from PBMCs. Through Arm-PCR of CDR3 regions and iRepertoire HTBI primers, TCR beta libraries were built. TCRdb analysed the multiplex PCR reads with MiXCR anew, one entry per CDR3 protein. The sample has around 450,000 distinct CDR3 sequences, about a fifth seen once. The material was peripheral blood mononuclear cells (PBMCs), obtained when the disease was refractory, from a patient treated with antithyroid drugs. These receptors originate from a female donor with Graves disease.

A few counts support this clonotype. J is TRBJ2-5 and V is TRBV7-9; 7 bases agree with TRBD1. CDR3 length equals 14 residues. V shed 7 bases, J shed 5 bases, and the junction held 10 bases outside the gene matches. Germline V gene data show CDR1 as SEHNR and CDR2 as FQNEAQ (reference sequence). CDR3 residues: CASKVDREWETQYF. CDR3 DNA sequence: TGTGCCAGCAAGGTTGACAGGGAGTGGGAGACCCAGTACTTC.

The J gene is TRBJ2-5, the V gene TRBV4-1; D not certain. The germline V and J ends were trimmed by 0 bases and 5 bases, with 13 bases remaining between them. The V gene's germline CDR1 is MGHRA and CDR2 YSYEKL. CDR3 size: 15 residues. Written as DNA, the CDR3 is TGCGCCAGCAGCCAAGACTACCCCCGATTCGAGACCCAGTACTTC. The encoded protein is CASSQDYPRFETQYF.

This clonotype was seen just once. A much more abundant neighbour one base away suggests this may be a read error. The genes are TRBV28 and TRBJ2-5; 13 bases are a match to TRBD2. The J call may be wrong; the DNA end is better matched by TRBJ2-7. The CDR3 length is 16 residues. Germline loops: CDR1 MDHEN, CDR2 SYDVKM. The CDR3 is CTSSRGLAGVGYEQYF. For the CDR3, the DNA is TGTACCAGCAGCCGAGGACTAGCGGGAGTGGGCTACGAGCAGTACTTC.

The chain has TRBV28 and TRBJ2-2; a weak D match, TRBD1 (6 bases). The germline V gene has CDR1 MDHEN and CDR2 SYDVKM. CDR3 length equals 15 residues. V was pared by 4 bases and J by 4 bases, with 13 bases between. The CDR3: CASSSHDRTTGELFF. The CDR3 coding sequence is TGTGCCAGCAGTTCCCATGACAGGACCACCGGGGAGCTGTTTTTT.

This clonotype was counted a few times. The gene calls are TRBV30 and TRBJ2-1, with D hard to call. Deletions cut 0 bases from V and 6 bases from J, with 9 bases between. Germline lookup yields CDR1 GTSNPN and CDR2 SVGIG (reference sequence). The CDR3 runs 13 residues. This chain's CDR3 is CAWSVRVGNEQFF. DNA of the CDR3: TGTGCCTGGAGTGTAAGGGTAGGCAATGAGCAGTTCTTC.